The sequence of this T cell receptor beta chain was determined in a study of T cell responses to AZD1222 COVID-19 vaccine. The ends were cut back, 5 bases at V and 4 bases at J, with 14 bases in the middle. The CDR3 length is 14 residues. CDR1 and CDR2 from the germline V gene are SEHNR and FQNEAQ (reference sequence). Some clones are missing from TCRdb's copy, which holds only in-frame ones; the method was immunoSEQ multiplex PCR. The sample lists 130,000 to 150,000 clones; about nine tenths were seen once. As concerns this clone: The antigen is not known.

Study findings and constraints: There were repertoire samples only from the period after the peak T cell response. There were vaccine-associated CD4 TCRs across spike, dominant at 160-218 and 743-854.

This clonotype originated in an adult in good health. Sample: peripheral blood, taken on day 0 of MenACWY control vaccination. The V gene is TRBV7-9, the J gene TRBJ1-1; maybe TRBD1 (6 bases). CDR3 region: CASSLVQGSTEAFF. The CDR3 DNA reads as TGTGCCAGCAGCCTCGTCCAGGGGAGCACTGAAGCTTTCTTT. Full variable domain (rest looked up from reference TRBV7-9 and TRBJ1-1): DTGVSQNPRHKITKRGQNVTFRCDPISEHNRLYWYRQTLGQGPEFLTYFQNEAQLEKSRLLSDRFSAERPKGSFSTLEIQRTEQGDSAMYLCASSLVQGSTEAFFGQGTRLTVV.